The 26 T cell receptor beta chains listed next were all sequenced from one sample in a study of blood T cells in healthy people across ages. Primers used in a second PCR of about 7 to 12 cycles were a sample-barcoded 5' primer and a J-beta primer mix. A single record per CDR3 protein comes from TCRdb applying MiXCR to the 5' RACE reads. This sample carries some 920,000 distinct CDR3 sequences, roughly 51% of them seen once, and the ten largest clones take roughly 23%. The sequenced sample was blood. These receptors all come from a woman aged 55-69 years in good health.

This clonotype occurred a few times. The genes are TRBV20-1 and TRBJ1-2; a possible D gene is TRBD1 (5 bases). Germline V lookup: CDR1 DFQATT, CDR2 SNEGSKA (reference sequence). Between the trimmed V and J ends, which lost 5 bases and 0 bases, there was a span of 13 bases. The CDR3 runs 14 residues. CDR3 sequence: CSAGTGTANYGYTF. Written as DNA, the CDR3 is TGCAGTGCTGGAACGGGGACTGCTAACTATGGCTACACCTTC.

This chain connects TRBV7-3 to TRBJ2-3, with 10 bases lining up with TRBD1. CDR3 length equals 16 residues. V trimming: 3 bases; J trimming: 4 bases; junction bases outside the gene matches: 7. In germline, CDR1 is SGHTA, CDR2 FQGTGA. As DNA, the CDR3 is TGTGCCAGCAGCTTCGGACAGGGGGGACGCGCAGATACGCAGTATTTT. It is translated as CASSFGQGGRADTQYF.

As regards this clonotype: The junction does not match germline at one end; this may be a read error. The rearrangement joins TRBV7-2 to TRBJ2-3; 7 positions match TRBD2. From germline, CDR1 is SGHTA and CDR2 FQGNSA. CDR3 length: 16 residues. CDR3 coding DNA: TGTGCCAGCAGCATAGCGCCGCTAGCGGGCACAGATACGCAGTATTTT. This codes for CASSIAPLAGTDTQYF.

CDR3 bases: TGTGCCAGCAGTTACCCCTCTAGCACAGATACGCAGTATTTT. It translates to CASSYPSSTDTQYF. V usage is TRBV6-6 and J usage is TRBJ2-3; no reliable D call. Trimming pared 2 bases from V and 0 bases from J, leaving 6 bases between. Germline V gene data show CDR1 as MNHNY and CDR2 as SVGAGI (reference sequence). This CDR3 comprises 14 residues.

The genes are TRBV27 and TRBJ2-4, with D perhaps assigned TRBD1 or TRBD2 (5 bases each). From germline, CDR1 is MNHEY and CDR2 SMNVEV (reference sequence). The CDR3 is made up of 16 amino acids. Trimming cost V 5 bases and J 8 bases, with 22 bases left between them. CDR3 loop: CASSPWREGLGDIQYF. The CDR3 DNA follows: TGTGCCAGCAGTCCCTGGCGTGAGGGTTTGGGGGACATTCAGTACTTC.

The V gene is TRBV7-3, the J gene TRBJ2-7; D is unclear. This CDR3 has 13 amino acids. Per the germline V gene, CDR1 is SGHTA and CDR2 is FQGTGA. V lost 2 bases, J lost 11 bases, and 16 bases lay in between. The CDR3 coding sequence is TGTGCCAGCAGCTTAGAGTGGAATGGCGTAAAGTACTTC. It encodes CASSLEWNGVKYF.

V is TRBV12-3 or TRBV12-4 and J is TRBJ2-2, with D possibly TRBD1 on 5 matching bases. The CDR3 runs to 14 residues. The ends were cut back, 4 bases at V and 5 bases at J, with 11 bases in the middle. This CDR3 reads CASSSIRVTGELFF. CDR3 bases: TGTGCCAGCAGTTCAATCAGGGTAACCGGGGAGCTGTTTTTT.

This clonotype was recorded a few times. The V gene is TRBV7-2, the J gene TRBJ2-7; a possible D gene is TRBD2 (5 bases). V dropped 3 bases and J dropped 7 bases, with 16 bases sitting between them. Per the germline V gene, CDR1 is SGHTA and CDR2 is FQGNSA. There are 14 residues in the CDR3. As DNA, the CDR3 is TGTGCCAGCAGCTTGGCGGGTACCTACAATGAGCAGTACTTC. Protein: CASSLAGTYNEQYF.

This chain connects TRBV4-1 to TRBJ2-1; D is possibly TRBD2 (6 bases). The end of the DNA is better explained by TRBJ2-7, so the J call may be wrong. Germline lookup yields CDR1 MGHRA and CDR2 YSYEKL. This CDR3 has 16 residues. The CDR3 here is CASSQVPSGLYYEQYF. The CDR3 DNA follows: TGCGCCAGCAGCCAAGTCCCATCGGGACTCTACTACGAGCAGTACTTC.

The gene calls are TRBV5-1 and TRBJ2-1, with 10 nucleotides matching TRBD2. Germline values: CDR1 SGHRS, CDR2 YFSETQ. J was trimmed by 2 bases and V by 4 bases; bases with no gene match: 6. The CDR3 is made up of 16 amino acids. CDR3 protein: CASSRVSGRTYNEQFF. In DNA form, the CDR3 reads TGCGCCAGCAGCCGAGTTAGCGGGAGGACCTACAATGAGCAGTTCTTC.

This clonotype was seen a handful of times. The chain uses TRBV3-1 and TRBJ2-3; D remains unclear. V gave up 1 base and J gave up 2 bases, with 10 bases separating them. The germline CDR1 and CDR2 sequences are LGHDT and YNNKEL (reference sequence). The CDR3 extends over 15 amino acids. The CDR3 bases are TGTGCCAGCAGCCAAGTGAGGACGAACACAGATACGCAGTATTTT. This codes for CASSQVRTNTDTQYF.

The rearrangement uses TRBV7-8 and TRBJ2-5, with D unresolved. The CDR3 has 16 residues. V lost 3 bases and J 1 base, leaving 15 bases between the germline ends. Germline CDR1 reads SGHVS; CDR2 reads FQNEAQ. This CDR3 reads CASSFPSYKTQETQYF. CDR3 DNA: TGTGCCAGCAGCTTTCCCTCCTACAAGACCCAAGAGACCCAGTACTTC.

The V gene is TRBV7-9, the J gene TRBJ2-5, with 7 bases lining up with TRBD2. Germline CDR1 reads SEHNR; CDR2 reads FQNEAQ (reference sequence). The trim removed 7 bases at V and 11 bases at J, leaving 13 bases unmatched. This CDR3 contains 13 residues. The CDR3 here is CASTEAGGIVQYF. The CDR3 nucleotides are TGTGCCAGCACCGAGGCCGGGGGGATCGTGCAGTACTTC.

There are a few counts of this clonotype. The chain combines TRBV18 with TRBJ2-1, with D perhaps being TRBD1 or TRBD2 (5 bases each). V was trimmed by 2 bases and J by 8 bases, leaving 16 bases between them. The germline V gene has CDR1 KGHSH and CDR2 LQKENI. The CDR3 is 15 amino acids. The CDR3, as DNA: TGTGCCAGCTCACCAGGCGGCCCCCGGGGCGATGAGCAGTTCTTC. Protein: CASSPGGPRGDEQFF.

V gene TRBV6-2 or TRBV6-3 combines with J gene TRBJ2-4, with D uncertain. The J call may not be correct, given that the DNA end is closer to TRBJ2-7. The length of the CDR3 is 13 residues. CDR1 is MNHEY, CDR2 SVGEGT, per germline. In DNA, the CDR3 is TGTGCCAGCAGACCCTTGGGGAAACGCGAGCAGTACTTC. Encoded protein: CASRPLGKREQYF.

CDR3 coding DNA: TGTGCCAGCAGATCCAGGGCGGCAGATACGCAGTATTTT. This gives the protein CASRSRAADTQYF. The chain recombines TRBV12-3 or TRBV12-4 with TRBJ2-3, with a possible D match to TRBD1 (5 bases). Trimming shortened V by 6 bases and J by 4 bases, and 11 bases separated the two germline ends. CDR3 length equals 13 residues.

This clonotype has only a few counts. This chain links TRBV28 with TRBJ2-7, with D perhaps matching TRBD2 (5 bases). Trimming pared 6 bases from V and 2 bases from J, leaving 14 bases between. Germline assignment: CDR1 MDHEN and CDR2 SYDVKM. This CDR3 has 14 amino acids. CDR3 DNA: TGTGCCAGCAGCCCCCTGCGGGCCGCCTACGAGCAGTACTTC. Its protein is CASSPLRAAYEQYF.

This clonotype was seen more than once but under ten times. The rearrangement links TRBV12-3 or TRBV12-4 to TRBJ2-5; possibly TRBD1 for D (6 bases). Trimming took 6 bases from V and 7 from J, leaving 12 bases between them. The CDR3 is made up of 12 amino acids. DNA for the CDR3: TGTGCCAGCAGCAGGGGTCGAGGGACCCAGTACTTC. This sequence encodes CASSRGRGTQYF.

The sample holds a few counts of this clonotype. V usage is TRBV29-1 and J usage is TRBJ2-7, with 7 positions matching TRBD1. Germline CDR1 and CDR2: SQVTM and ANQGSEA. Trimming removed 7 bases from V and 5 bases from J; junction bases left unmatched: 8. The CDR3 is 12 residues long. CDR3 amino acids: CSARTGGDEQYF. Here the CDR3 DNA reads TGCAGCGCCCGGACAGGCGGCGACGAGCAGTACTTC.

The chain joins TRBV3-1 to TRBJ2-7; 11 bases line up with TRBD2. Germline values: CDR1 LGHDT, CDR2 YNNKEL (reference sequence). V shed 2 bases and J 2 bases; nucleotides not matched to a gene: 26. This CDR3 is built from 23 residues. The CDR3 sequence: CASSQLGGLASGRPSLRTYEQYF. The CDR3, as DNA: TGTGCCAGCAGCCAACTCGGTGGATTAGCTAGCGGGAGGCCATCATTACGGACCTACGAGCAGTACTTC.

The chain employs TRBV9 and TRBJ2-2; TRBD2 agrees at 9 bases. This CDR3 is 17 amino acids long. Trimming at V came to 4 bases and at J to 1 base, leaving 8 bases not matched to a gene. The germline gives CDR1 SGDLS, CDR2 YYNGEE. CDR3 protein: CASSFRPTSGNTGELFF. The CDR3 DNA sequence: TGTGCCAGCAGCTTTCGACCGACTAGCGGGAACACCGGGGAGCTGTTTTTT. The complete variable domain, with remaining parts taken from reference TRBV9 and TRBJ2-2, reads DSGVTQTPKHLITATGQRVTLRCSPRSGDLSVYWYQQSLDQGLQFLIQYYNGEERAKGNILERFSAQQFPDLHSELNLSSLELGDSALYFCASSFRPTSGNTGELFFGEGSRLTVL.

The V and J genes are TRBV24-1 and TRBJ2-3; D call uncertain. Germline assignment: CDR1 KGHDR and CDR2 SFDVKD. There are 13 residues in the CDR3. V shed 9 bases and J shed 1 base, with 10 bases lying between them. CDR3 sequence: CATGDHRTDTQYF. CDR3 sequence (DNA): TGTGCCACCGGGGATCACCGCACAGATACGCAGTATTTT.

The J gene is TRBJ2-3, the V gene TRBV11-3; D not certain. The CDR3 sequence is 14 residues long. V gave up 7 bases and J gave up 2 bases, with 13 bases separating them. Germline lookup yields CDR1 SGHNT and CDR2 YENEEA. This chain's CDR3 is CASIPRNLTDTQYF. CDR3 DNA sequence: TGTGCCAGCATTCCGAGGAACCTCACAGATACGCAGTATTTT.

The V call is TRBV7-6, the J call TRBJ2-4, with D unclear. The J call is doubtful: the DNA matches TRBJ2-7 better. The V gene's germline CDR1 is SGHVS and CDR2 FNYEAQ. This CDR3 has 12 amino acids. CDR3 DNA sequence: TGTGCCAGCAGCACCATGGGATACGAGCAGTACTTC. Amino acids: CASSTMGYEQYF.

J is TRBJ2-7 and V is TRBV27, with 13 bases identical to TRBD2. Germline CDR1 and CDR2: MNHEY and SMNVEV (reference sequence). The V and J ends lost 6 bases and 4 bases, in that order; junction bases with no gene match: 12. This CDR3 region has 17 residues. CDR3 sequence (DNA): TGTGCCAGCAGCCAATTAGGAGGGACTAGCGGGATGTACGAGCAGTACTTC. As protein: CASSQLGGTSGMYEQYF.

The J gene is TRBJ2-1, the V gene TRBV3-1; D tentatively reads TRBD1 or TRBD2 (5 bases each). The J call may be faulty, since TRBJ2-7 better matches the DNA end. There are 16 residues in the CDR3. Germline loops: CDR1 LGHDT, CDR2 YNNKEL (reference sequence). The CDR3 nucleotides read TGTGCCAGCAGCCAAGGGTCAGGGAGATCCTACAATGAGCAGTACTTC. This gives the protein CASSQGSGRSYNEQYF.